The present T cell receptor beta chain was sequenced within a study of tumor and adjacent non-tumor tissue in lung cancer. Overall study: Histology: 11 to 13 adenocarcinoma, a couple of squamous cell carcinoma, 1 small cell lung cancer. Each sample yielded a few million productive TCRbeta reads on average.

The template was RNA from unsorted bulk tissue. Donors were chemotherapy-naive, newly diagnosed lung cancer surgical patients in China, August–late 2014. At least ten counts were recorded for this clonotype. Its matching antigen is unknown. The library came from three nested PCR rounds adapted from ARM-PCR protocols. TCRdb redid the calling of the multiplex PCR reads with MiXCR, one entry per CDR3 protein. The sample gives tens of thousands of distinct CDR3 sequences, approximately 70% of which show up once; around 18% is in the top ten. Findings and caveats of the study: Significantly higher TCR diversity was found in tumor than normal lung.

CDR3 size: 15 residues. Germline CDR1 reads SGHRS; CDR2 reads YFSETQ. Germline trimming cut 4 bases from V and 5 bases from J; bases unmatched to any gene: 8. Sequencing input: lung tumor tissue. J is TRBJ2-1 and V is TRBV5-1; TRBD1 aligns across 8 bases. This sequence was found in a man aged 60 to 75 with non-small cell lung cancer. The CDR3 nucleotides are TGCGCCAGCAGCCTCAACAGGGGGGTAGACAATGAGCAGTTCTTC. Its translation is CASSLNRGVDNEQFF.